Listed here are 26 T cell receptor beta chains from one sample, sequenced in a study of blood T cell repertoires in COVID-19 (dated by TCRdb to 2018 to 2020). Library preparation used the immunoSEQ multiplex PCR assay. TCRdb took over this immuneACCESS table, retaining in-frame rearrangements with V and J assigned. Such tables are incomplete; in checked studies, under half of the missing clones stem from an unresolved V gene, and the remainder is unexplained. Here the sample has under 150,000 clones; roughly 88% occur a single time. 28% of the sample comes from the top ten. Source material: peripheral blood. These receptors originate from a human donor in a cohort sampled during active COVID-19.

The rearrangement joins TRBV6-2 or TRBV6-3 to TRBJ2-7; the D is unclear. Between the trimmed V and J ends, which lost 5 bases and 3 bases, there was a span of 8 bases. CDR3 length: 12 amino acids. Germline loops: CDR1 MNHEY, CDR2 SVGEGT. The CDR3 DNA follows: TGTGCCAGCAGTAAGAGACTCTACGAGCAGTACTTC. Translating gives CASSKRLYEQYF.

A remark on this clone: The sample contains more than one DNA sequence encoding this CDR3. The chain uses TRBV11-3 and TRBJ2-2, with D perhaps TRBD2 (9 bases). Trimming pared 5 bases from V and 3 bases from J, leaving 16 bases between. The CDR3 covers 16 residues. Germline loops: CDR1 SGHNT, CDR2 YENEEA. This CDR3 reads CASSPGGGGDTGELFF. CDR3 DNA: TGTGCCAGCAGCCCAGGGGGCGGGGGGGACACCGGGGAGCTGTTTTTT.

The J gene is TRBJ1-6, the V gene TRBV5-4; the D is unclear. The CDR3 spans 15 residues. V lost 5 bases to trimming and J lost 9 bases, with 18 bases between them. CDR1 is SGHNT, CDR2 YYREEE, per germline (reference sequence). CDR3 residues: CASRLGDVSGSPLHF. CDR3 DNA sequence: TGTGCCAGCAGGCTCGGGGATGTGAGTGGTTCACCCCTCCACTTT.

This clone was observed a handful of times. The J gene is TRBJ1-1, the V gene TRBV23-1; TRBD1 matches 11 bases. TRBV23-1 is treated as an ORF (open reading frame) with a function not yet certain. The length of the CDR3 is 16 residues. The junction had 11 bases not matched to a gene; V was cut back by 4 bases and J by 7 bases. CDR3 in amino acids: CASSLKPGQGDSEAFF. The CDR3 DNA follows: TGCGCCAGCAGTCTTAAACCGGGACAGGGGGATAGTGAAGCTTTCTTT.

The rearrangement links TRBV3-1 (or the pseudogene TRBV3-2) to TRBJ2-5, with 7 bases identical to TRBD2. Trimming removed 5 bases from V and 4 bases from J; junction bases left unmatched: 10. The CDR3 spans 15 residues. Germline CDR1 LGHDT, CDR2 YNNKEL (reference sequence). The CDR3 region has the DNA TGTGCCAGCAGCGCCACCCTTGGGGAGGGAGAGACCCAGTACTTC. Its translation is CASSATLGEGETQYF.

The chain joins TRBV15 to TRBJ2-7; 9 nucleotides agree with TRBD2. In germline, CDR1 is LNHNV, CDR2 YYDKDF (reference sequence). V was pared by 1 base and J by 0 bases, with 7 bases of the junction left unmatched. The CDR3 loop spans 17 amino acids. The CDR3 region has the DNA TGTGCCACCAGCAGAGTAGCGGGGGCTTTTAGCTCCTACGAGCAGTACTTC. Translated: CATSRVAGAFSSYEQYF.

The gene calls are TRBV9 and TRBJ2-5, with 14 bases lining up with TRBD2. The CDR3 extends over 17 amino acids. V dropped 4 bases and J dropped 1; count of bases not matched to a gene: 6. Germline assignment: CDR1 SGDLS and CDR2 YYNGEE. The CDR3: CASSFMGLAGAQETQYF. In nucleotides, the CDR3 is TGTGCCAGCAGCTTCATGGGACTAGCGGGGGCCCAAGAGACCCAGTACTTC. The full variable domain, in which reference TRBV9 and TRBJ2-5 provide the parts outside the CDR3, is DSGVTQTPKHLITATGQRVTLRCSPRSGDLSVYWYQQSLDQGLQFLIQYYNGEERAKGNILERFSAQQFPDLHSELNLSSLELGDSALYFCASSFMGLAGAQETQYFGPGTRLLVL.

The chain combines TRBV7-2 with TRBJ1-2; 7 bases fit TRBD1. Looked up from germline, CDR1 is SGHTA and CDR2 is FQGNSA. Germline trimming cut 7 bases from V and 8 bases from J; bases unmatched to any gene: 7. CDR3 length equals 12 residues. The DNA for the CDR3 is TGTGCCAGCACCTTCGCAGGGGGAGGCTACACCTTC. Its protein is CASTFAGGGYTF. The whole variable domain, filled in from reference TRBV7-2 and TRBJ1-2, reads GAGVSQSPSNKVTEKGKDVELRCDPISGHTALYWYRQSLGQGLEFLIYFQGNSAPDKSGLPSDRFSAERTGGSVSTLTIQRTQQEDSAVYLCASTFAGGGYTFGSGTRLTVV.

The rearrangement uses TRBV5-1 and TRBJ2-5; D is perhaps TRBD2 (6 bases). This CDR3 has 16 amino acids. V was pared by 2 bases and J by 4 bases, with 18 bases between. Germline assignment: CDR1 SGHRS and CDR2 YFSETQ. The CDR3 nucleotides read TGCGCCAGCAGCTTAGGACGGGGGAGCGAACGAGAGACCCAGTACTTC. As protein: CASSLGRGSERETQYF.

Only one count was recorded for this clone. The V gene is TRBV25-1, the J gene TRBJ1-2, with D unresolved. CDR3 length: 13 residues. Germline V gene sequence: CDR1 MGHDK, CDR2 SYGVNS. The V end was cut by 2 bases, the J end by 8 bases, with 12 bases between. The DNA of the CDR3 is TGTGCCAGCAGTGAAGGAGGCCTAGGGGGCTACACCTTC. This codes for CASSEGGLGGYTF.

CDR3 sequence (DNA): TGTGCCAGCAGTGTGACAGATCAAGAGACCCAGTACTTC. Translating gives CASSVTDQETQYF. This sequence joins TRBV2 and TRBJ2-5, with D perhaps TRBD1 (5 bases). The germline CDR1 and CDR2 sequences are SNHLY and FYNNEI. The CDR3 has 13 amino acids. V was pared by 4 bases and J by 2 bases, with 8 bases between.

The chain is built from TRBV19 and TRBJ2-7; weak D call: TRBD2 (6 bases). Trimming cost V 5 bases and J 1 base, with 12 bases left between them. The CDR3 covers 14 residues. The germline gives CDR1 LNHDA, CDR2 SQIVND (reference sequence). CDR3 DNA sequence: TGTGCCAGTAGTCCCGTAGGGACTTCCTACGAGCAGTACTTC. It specifies CASSPVGTSYEQYF. The full variable domain, completed using reference TRBV19 and TRBJ2-7, is DGGITQSPKYLFRKEGQNVTLSCEQNLNHDAMYWYRQDPGQGLRLIYYSQIVNDFQKGDIAEGYSVSREKKESFPLTVTSAQKNPTAFYLCASSPVGTSYEQYFGPGTRLTVT.

The chain couples TRBV6-5 to TRBJ2-7; TRBD2 is a possible D gene (6 bases). The CDR3 has 14 amino acids. The germline CDR1 and CDR2 sequences are MNHEY and SVGAGI. V was pared by 2 bases and J by 0 bases, with 8 bases between. CDR3 nucleotide sequence: TGTGCCAGCAGTTACATGCGGGGCTCCTACGAGCAGTACTTC. Encoded protein: CASSYMRGSYEQYF.

The V and J genes are TRBV3-1 (or the pseudogene TRBV3-2) and TRBJ1-6; TRBD1 might be the D (6 bases). CDR1 is LGHDT, CDR2 YNNKEL, per germline (reference sequence). This CDR3 has 23 amino acids. V lost 2 bases and J lost 7, with 36 bases in between. The CDR3 coding sequence is TGTGCCAGCAGCCAAAATTGGGTTCAGGGAGGGGGGAGCCGTGGGGAATGGAATTCACCCCTCCACTTT. Amino acid sequence: CASSQNWVQGGGSRGEWNSPLHF.

The V and J genes are TRBV5-6 and TRBJ2-5; 8 bases agree with TRBD2. Germline V lookup: CDR1 SGHDT, CDR2 YYEEEE. The CDR3 totals 15 residues. V shed 2 bases, J shed 5 bases, and the junction held 8 bases outside the gene matches. The CDR3 nucleotides are TGTGCCAGCAGCTTAGTCGGGGGGGCCCGGGAGACCCAGTACTTC. It is translated as CASSLVGGARETQYF.

The chain is built from TRBV28 and TRBJ1-6; 9 bases are shared with TRBD1. The CDR3 loop spans 16 amino acids. V shed 4 bases, J shed 8 bases, and the junction held 9 bases outside the gene matches. The germline V gene encodes CDR1 MDHEN and CDR2 SYDVKM. CDR3 bases: TGTGCCAGCAGTTCGATCTCAGACAGGGGGGATTCACCCCTCCACTTT. Translation gives CASSSISDRGDSPLHF. The full variable domain, rest sourced from reference TRBV28 and TRBJ1-6, is DVKVTQSSRYLVKRTGEKVFLECVQDMDHENMFWYRQDPGLGLRLIYFSYDVKMKEKGDIPEGYSVSREKKERFSLILESASTNQTSMYLCASSSISDRGDSPLHFGNGTRLTVT.

The CDR3 nucleotides are TGTGCCAGCAGCGTAGGCCGGGACAGGGGGACCCAGTACTTC. Translating it yields CASSVGRDRGTQYF. V gene TRBV9 combines with J gene TRBJ2-5; TRBD1 aligns across 10 bases. The CDR3 has 14 amino acids. In germline, CDR1 is SGDLS, CDR2 YYNGEE. Trimming removed 0 bases from V and 7 bases from J; junction bases left unmatched: 3.

The V call is TRBV5-1, the J call TRBJ2-1, with TRBD2 identical over 12 bases. This CDR3 contains 15 residues. Per germline, CDR1 SGHRS and CDR2 YFSETQ. V was pared by 1 base and J by 6 bases, with 2 bases of the junction left unmatched. The CDR3 spells CASSLLAGGPNEQFF. In DNA, the CDR3 is TGCGCCAGCAGCTTGCTAGCGGGGGGGCCCAATGAGCAGTTCTTC. The variable domain in full, completed from reference TRBV5-1 and TRBJ2-1, reads KAGVTQTPRYLIKTRGQQVTLSCSPISGHRSVSWYQQTPGQGLQFLFEYFSETQRNKGNFPGRFSGRQFSNSRSEMNVSTLELGDSALYLCASSLLAGGPNEQFFGPGTRLTVL.

The sample holds a few counts of this clone. The chain has TRBV7-9 and TRBJ2-5, with no clear D. Trimming pared 1 base from V and 5 bases from J, leaving 14 bases between. This CDR3 region has 15 residues. The V gene's germline CDR1 is SEHNR and CDR2 FQNEAQ (reference sequence). CDR3 residues: CASSLVRLLGETQYF. For the CDR3, the DNA is TGTGCCAGCAGCTTAGTAAGACTCCTTGGGGAGACCCAGTACTTC.

This clone was detected a few times. The chain recombines TRBV5-1 with TRBJ2-1; tentative D call: TRBD2 (5 bases). The length of the CDR3 is 14 residues. Trimming took off 0 bases at V and 5 bases at J, with 9 bases between the two ends. CDR1 and CDR2 from the germline V gene are SGHRS and YFSETQ. CDR3 residues: CASSLGGWHNEQFF. The CDR3 bases are TGCGCCAGCAGCTTGGGAGGGTGGCACAATGAGCAGTTCTTC.

V usage is TRBV4-3 and J usage is TRBJ2-1, with TRBD1 matching 7 bases. The CDR3 is 14 amino acids. Per the germline V gene, CDR1 is LGHNA and CDR2 is YSLEER. V shed 5 bases, J shed 2 bases, and the junction held 3 bases outside the gene matches. The CDR3 reads CASSETGTYNEQFF. DNA for the CDR3: TGCGCCAGCAGCGAGACAGGGACCTACAATGAGCAGTTCTTC.

The chain uses TRBV24-1 and TRBJ2-7; no firm D call. Trimming removed 5 bases from V and 5 bases from J, with 9 bases in between. This CDR3 is built from 12 residues. The germline CDR1 and CDR2 sequences are KGHDR and SFDVKD. CDR3 DNA sequence: TGTGCCACCAGTGTGGCCGTACACGAGCAGTACTTC. It translates to CATSVAVHEQYF.

V and J are TRBV30 and TRBJ1-3; 9 bases agree with TRBD1. After removal of 5 bases from V and 0 bases from J, the junction contained 5 bases not matched to a gene. This CDR3 has 15 amino acids. Germline V gene lookup returns CDR1 GTSNPN and CDR2 SVGIG (reference sequence). The CDR3 region is CAWRTGASSGNTIYF. CDR3 DNA sequence: TGTGCCTGGCGGACAGGGGCTAGCTCTGGAAACACCATATATTTT.

This chain connects TRBV7-9 to TRBJ1-2; 7 nucleotides match TRBD1. CDR3 length: 14 residues. With V trimmed by 5 bases and J by 5 bases, 8 bases remained unmatched. Germline loops: CDR1 SEHNR, CDR2 FQNEAQ (reference sequence). CDR3 amino acids: CASSHQGGYYGYTF. The CDR3 DNA is TGTGCCAGCAGCCACCAGGGGGGTTATTATGGCTACACCTTC.

This clone was detected only once. The rearrangement joins TRBV10-3 to TRBJ2-1; 12 bases line up with TRBD2. V shed 4 bases and J 7 bases; nucleotides not matched to a gene: 5. The CDR3 is made up of 15 amino acids. In germline, CDR1 is ENHRY, CDR2 SYGVKD. CDR3 amino acids: CAISAASGGVNEQFF. The CDR3, as DNA: TGTGCCATCAGTGCGGCTAGCGGGGGGGTTAATGAGCAGTTCTTC.

The genes are TRBV9 and TRBJ1-2, with D possibly matching TRBD1 (5 bases). V dropped 4 bases and J dropped 0 bases, with 10 bases sitting between them. Germline-derived CDR1 and CDR2 are SGDLS and YYNGEE. The CDR3 covers 14 residues. The DNA for the CDR3 is TGTGCCAGCAGCAGCGGGGGATCTAACTATGGCTACACCTTC. This translates into CASSSGGSNYGYTF.